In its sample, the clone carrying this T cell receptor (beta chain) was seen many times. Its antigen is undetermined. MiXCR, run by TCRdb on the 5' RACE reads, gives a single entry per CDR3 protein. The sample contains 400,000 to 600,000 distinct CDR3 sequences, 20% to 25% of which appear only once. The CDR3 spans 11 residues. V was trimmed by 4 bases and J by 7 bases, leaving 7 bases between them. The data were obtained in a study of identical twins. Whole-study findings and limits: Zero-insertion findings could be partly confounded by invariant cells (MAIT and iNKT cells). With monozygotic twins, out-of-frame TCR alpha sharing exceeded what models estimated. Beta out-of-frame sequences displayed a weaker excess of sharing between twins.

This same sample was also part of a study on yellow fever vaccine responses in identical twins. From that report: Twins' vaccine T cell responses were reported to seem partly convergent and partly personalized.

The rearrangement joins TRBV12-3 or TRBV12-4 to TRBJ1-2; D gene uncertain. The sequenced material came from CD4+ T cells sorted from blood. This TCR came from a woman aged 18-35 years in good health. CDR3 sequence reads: CASSSSFGYTF. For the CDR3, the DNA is TGTGCCAGCAGTTCCAGTTTTGGCTACACCTTC.